Reported below is one T cell receptor (beta chain). Its antigen is unidentified. The CDR3 is 13 residues long. Germline assignment: CDR1 LNHDA and CDR2 SQIVND (reference sequence). V was pared by 8 bases and J by 4 bases, with 8 bases of the junction left unmatched. The sample belongs to a study of cytomegalovirus exposure and HLA in healthy donors. Findings and caveats of the study: An analysis was carried out at a later point. It showed that HLA-associated TCR beta chains were more clonally expanded than equally common non-associated chains.

The PCR made use of 60 Vbeta and 13 Jbeta primers. The data were produced by immunoSEQ multiplex PCR, yet TCRdb's version contains in-frame clones alone and is incomplete. The sample contains about 160,000 clones, around 80% of which appear only once. The chain couples TRBV19 to TRBJ2-7, with 7 bases that match TRBD1. The sequence derives from a man aged 18 to 29 in good health and CMV-seropositive. Sequences were obtained from PBMCs. CDR3 amino acids: CASQRQGGYEQYF. DNA for the CDR3: TGTGCCAGTCAGAGACAGGGCGGGTACGAGCAGTACTTC.